Below, 4 T cell receptor beta chains from the same sample are listed, as sequenced in a study of CD8 T cells in Susac syndrome. Reverse transcription of about 0.45 to 1 ug RNA used random hexamers. TCRdb itself ran the immunoSEQ multiplex PCR reads through MiXCR, one entry per CDR3 protein. The data show approximately 180,000 distinct CDR3 sequences, with about 94% seen just once and around 0.095% held by the top ten. The sequenced sample consisted of CD4+ T cells from PBMCs. The receptors were sampled from a human donor with Susac syndrome.

The chain couples TRBV6-2 or TRBV6-3 to TRBJ2-1, with D possibly being TRBD1 or TRBD2 (6 bases each). Trimming took off 0 bases at V and 3 bases at J, with 12 bases between the two ends. This CDR3 is 16 amino acids long. CDR1 and CDR2 from the germline V gene are MNHEY and SVGEGT. This CDR3 is CASSYSVGGYYNEQFF. CDR3 DNA sequence: TGTGCCAGCAGTTACTCGGTCGGGGGCTACTACAATGAGCAGTTCTTC.

The gene calls are TRBV14 and TRBJ2-7, with 7 bases identical to TRBD2. Germline lookup yields CDR1 SGHDN and CDR2 FVKESK. V gave up 4 bases and J gave up 1 base; unmatched junction bases: 7. The CDR3 spans 15 residues. CDR3 sequence (DNA): TGTGCCAGCAGCCGAGCGGGACCGTCGTCCTACGAGCAGTACTTC. Residues: CASSRAGPSSYEQYF.

This clonotype has only one observation. This chain uses TRBV29-1 with TRBJ1-1; 7 bases agree with TRBD1. Germline CDR1 and CDR2: SQVTM and ANQGSEA. The CDR3 has 14 amino acids. After removal of 3 bases from V and 1 base from J, the junction contained 5 bases not matched to a gene. The DNA for the CDR3 is TGCAGCGTTGAGCTCAGACAGGGGAACACTGAAGCTTTCTTT. Amino acid sequence: CSVELRQGNTEAFF.

The chain recombines TRBV2 with TRBJ2-2, with 7 positions matching TRBD2. Germline-derived CDR1 and CDR2 are SNHLY and FYNNEI. The CDR3 is made up of 15 amino acids. Losses at the gene ends were 6 bases for V and 1 base for J; bases not matched to a gene: 5. The CDR3 reads CASRLSGMNTGELFF. The CDR3 DNA follows: TGTGCCAGCAGACTCAGCGGGATGAACACCGGGGAGCTGTTTTTT.